Listed below are T cell receptor beta chains from one sample, sequenced in a study of cytomegalovirus exposure and HLA in healthy donors. This table comes from immunoSEQ multiplex PCR, and its TCRdb copy is limited to in-frame clones, with some not included. The sample records some 140,000 clones, approximately 80% being singletons. Sequencing used PBMCs. The receptors derive from a man aged 35-49 years in good health and CMV-seronegative. CDR3s include the opening cysteine and the closing phenylalanine or tryptophan. A D gene is named only where the DNA matches it firmly. Only some rows state a clone size, as once, few, many or a class for expanded clones.

size: .
D: .
length: 15
V: TRBV7-3
J: TRBJ2-2
CDR3: CASSLSGANTGELFF
DNA: TGTGCCAGCAGCTTAAGCGGCGCGAACACCGGGGAGCTGTTTTTT

size: .
D: .
length: 12
V: TRBV7-9
J: TRBJ2-7
CDR3: CASSSGLYEQYF
DNA: TGTGCCAGCAGCTCCGGACTTTACGAGCAGTACTTC

size: few
D: .
length: 12
V: TRBV7-9
J: TRBJ2-1
CDR3: CASSHRPEVQFF
DNA: TGTGCCAGCAGCCATCGTCCAGAAGTACAGTTCTTC

size: .
D: .
length: 13
V: TRBV5-8
J: TRBJ2-5
CDR3: CASSLGQPETQYF
DNA: TGTGCCAGCAGCTTGGGACAGCCGGAGACCCAGTACTTC

size: .
D: TRBD1
length: 15
V: TRBV5-1
J: TRBJ2-5
CDR3: CASSRSTGGYETQYF
DNA: TGCGCCAGCAGCAGGTCTACAGGGGGCTACGAGACCCAGTACTTC

size: .
D: .
length: 16
V: TRBV5-6
J: TRBJ1-2
CDR3: CASSPLGDIANYGYTF
DNA: TGTGCCAGCAGCCCTCTGGGGGACATAGCTAACTATGGCTACACCTTC

size: .
D: TRBD1
length: 14
V: TRBV28
J: TRBJ2-7
CDR3: CASSSTQGRYEQYF
DNA: TGTGCCAGCAGTTCAACACAGGGGCGCTACGAGCAGTACTTC

size: .
D: .
length: 15
V: TRBV4-3
J: TRBJ2-5
CDR3: CASSQDRSELTAQYF
DNA: TGCGCCAGCAGCCAAGATCGGTCCGAGCTTACGGCCCAGTACTTC

size: .
D: .
length: 14
V: TRBV18
J: TRBJ2-5
CDR3: CASSRGHRQETQYF
DNA: TGTGCCAGCTCACGGGGACATAGACAAGAGACCCAGTACTTC

size: few
D: .
length: 12
V: TRBV27
J: TRBJ2-7
CDR3: CASSSTDREQYF
DNA: TGTGCCAGCAGTTCGACAGATAGGGAGCAGTACTTC

size: .
D: .
length: 13
V: TRBV9
J: TRBJ1-2
CDR3: CASSVGQGRGYTF
DNA: TGTGCCAGCAGCGTCGGGCAGGGCCGTGGCTACACCTTC

size: .
D: TRBD2
length: 16
V: TRBV18
J: TRBJ2-1
CDR3: CASSPTSGRSYNEQFF
DNA: TGTGCCAGCTCACCGACTAGCGGGAGGTCTTACAATGAGCAGTTCTTC

size: few
D: TRBD2
length: 15
V: TRBV25-1
J: TRBJ2-5
CDR3: CASSEQTSGQSPQYF
DNA: TGTGCCAGCAGTGAACAGACTAGCGGGCAGTCCCCCCAGTACTTC

size: .
D: TRBD1
length: 16
V: TRBV4-1
J: TRBJ2-7
CDR3: CASSLRDRGTLYEQYF
DNA: TGCGCCAGCAGCCTCCGGGACAGGGGAACCCTCTACGAGCAGTACTTC

size: .
D: TRBD2
length: 14
V: TRBV7-9
J: TRBJ2-7
CDR3: CASAPSGETYEQYF
DNA: TGTGCCAGCGCCCCTAGCGGGGAAACCTACGAGCAGTACTTC

size: few
D: TRBD1
length: 12
V: TRBV5-1
J: TRBJ1-1
CDR3: CASSWTGRKAFF
DNA: TGCGCCAGCAGCTGGACAGGGCGGAAAGCTTTCTTT

size: .
D: .
length: 17
V: TRBV27
J: TRBJ2-1
CDR3: CASSSLGANQEDNEQFF
DNA: TGTGCCAGCAGTTCCCTAGGGGCGAATCAAGAAGACAATGAGCAGTTCTTC

size: .
D: .
length: 12
V: TRBV19
J: TRBJ1-1
CDR3: CASIPGSTEAFF
DNA: TGTGCCAGTATCCCGGGAAGCACTGAAGCTTTCTTT

size: .
D: TRBD1
length: 13
V: TRBV23-1
J: TRBJ1-1
CDR3: CASSQDRGTEAFF
DNA: TGCGCCAGCAGTCAGGACAGGGGCACTGAAGCTTTCTTT

size: .
D: .
length: 15
V: TRBV9
J: TRBJ2-3
CDR3: CASSVSGDYTDTQYF
DNA: TGTGCCAGCAGCGTGTCAGGGGACTACACAGATACGCAGTATTTT

size: .
D: TRBD1
length: 14
V: TRBV6-5
J: TRBJ1-2
CDR3: CASSDRGGRYGYTF
DNA: TGTGCCAGCAGTGACAGGGGCGGAAGGTATGGCTACACCTTC

size: once
D: TRBD1
length: 19
V: TRBV4-1
J: TRBJ1-2
CDR3: CASSQDANPGGGGKFGYTF
DNA: TGCGCCAGCAGCCAAGATGCTAACCCTGGAGGAGGGGGCAAGTTCGGCTACACCTTC

size: .
D: .
length: 13
V: TRBV12-5
J: TRBJ2-1
CDR3: CASGLGLVYEQFF
DNA: TGTGCTAGTGGTTTGGGGCTAGTCTATGAGCAGTTCTTC